This T cell receptor (beta chain) was sequenced in a study of OX40 agonist ivuxolimab in advanced cancers. Profiled with immunoSEQ multiplex PCR; TCRdb holds only in-frame clones, not every one. The data show 85,000 to 100,000 clones, about 85% seen once. The CDR3 is made up of 13 amino acids. V was cut by 1 base and J by 4 bases, with 5 bases left in between. Looked up from germline, CDR1 is LNHDA and CDR2 is SQIVND (reference sequence). Autoimmune disease history or systemic immunosuppression was exclusionary. Samples of blood were obtained at baseline, on cycle 4 day 1, and on cycle 7 day 1. The source is an adult with an advanced solid tumor such as melanoma, head and neck, liver or kidney cancer. The chain carries TRBV19 and TRBJ1-5; D call uncertain. The starting material was CD4+ or CD8+ T cells sorted from blood, obtained in a trial of the OX40 agonist ivuxolimab. CDR3 residues: CASSIGVNQPQHF. The CDR3 DNA reads as TGTGCCAGTAGTATAGGGGTTAATCAGCCCCAGCATTTT. The full variable domain, in which reference TRBV19 and TRBJ1-5 provide the parts outside the CDR3, is DGGITQSPKYLFRKEGQNVTLSCEQNLNHDAMYWYRQDPGQGLRLIYYSQIVNDFQKGDIAEGYSVSREKKESFPLTVTSAQKNPTAFYLCASSIGVNQPQHFGDGTRLSIL.